These T cell receptor beta chains were read from a single sample in a study of beta chain features in type 1 diabetes. The protocol was immunoSEQ multiplex PCR, while the TCRdb copy is restricted to in-frame clones and leaves out a portion. This table holds nearly 350,000 clones, roughly 9% found once. Sample: central memory CD4+ T cells from blood. The receptor source for this set is a man under 40 with type 1 diabetes. The conserved cysteine and the conserved F or W are not part of the CDR3 here. A D gene is named only where the DNA matches it firmly.

cdr3_aa v_call d_call
ATSRDQEGAETQY TRBV15 -
ASSTSGAWEQY TRBV27 -
ASSTRGGRMNTEAF TRBV18 -
ASKQSRVFGYT TRBV7-9 -
ASSAPYVGLLY TRBV18 -
ASSFRDLNEKLF TRBV5-1 -
ASSQTRNRDRGRRGNEKLF TRBV23-1 TRBD1
AWSGQPLQETQY TRBV30 -
ASSFDRTQETQY TRBV5-1 -
ASSFGAGTNTGELF TRBV5-4 TRBD2
ASSELGAEAF TRBV7-9 -
ASSADRVFEVTDTQY TRBV5-6 TRBD1
SVKGADYGYT TRBV29-1 TRBD1
ASSQDQFLAKNIQY TRBV4-3 -
ASSWDGTYEQY TRBV5-4 -
AWSPPGLAGDPAWTQY TRBV30 TRBD2
ASSPQQVSPWGQETQY TRBV7-6 -
ASSPVGDTYNSPLH TRBV18 -
ASSTLGTQGNGGYT TRBV6-6 -
ASNRGRSGNTIY TRBV2 -
ASSWAGTANYGYT TRBV19 TRBD1
ASSVTYWDSPYEQY TRBV7-9 TRBD1
AWSVRLAGYHEQY TRBV30 TRBD2
ASSLIQGEEQY TRBV11-2 -
ASSLEGIGELF TRBV7-9 -
TSSLLGRGNQPQH TRBV1 -
ASSFPLGGMYNEQF TRBV5-1 -
ASSPGPGPYEQY TRBV18 -
ASSPGDRDYGYT TRBV6-6 TRBD1
ASTGDYVNTGELF TRBV19 TRBD2
ASSFSVTTGELF TRBV27 -
ASSLSSAGLSRETQY TRBV28 -
ASSVGRGGSPLH TRBV27 -